The following is a T cell receptor (beta chain) sequence with its context. Its antigen is still unknown. Between the trimmed V and J ends, which lost 2 bases and 5 bases, there was a span of 9 bases. In germline, CDR1 is GTSNPN, CDR2 SVGIG (reference sequence). CDR3 length equals 12 residues. Construction of the TCRbeta library involved unique molecular identifiers. TCRdb re-called the PCR reads with MiXCR, one entry per CDR3 protein. In the table there are around 440,000 distinct CDR3 sequences, roughly a tenth of which are singletons. The entry originates in a study of T-cell reconstitution after alpha-beta-depleted transplantation in children. Points from the study as a whole: After one year, T-cell counts and TCRbeta diversity mostly came from new T cells. Two months or so post-transplant, alpha-beta T cells reportedly derived from several hundred expanded graft clones. Certain patients had high TCRbeta diversity at day 60, and it came from recipient T cells and thymic progenitors that survived.

The sequence came from a child aged 2-15 years with inherited bone marrow failure, due to receive a stem cell transplant. This material consisted of PBMCs, taken before TCRalphabeta/CD19-depleted stem cell transplant. The rearrangement links TRBV30 to TRBJ2-5; D is undetermined. CDR3 region: CAWSPASETQYF. The CDR3 DNA is TGTGCCTGGAGTCCGGCGAGCGAGACCCAGTACTTC.